This T cell receptor beta chain came from a study of T-cell memory formation after mild COVID-19. Looking at the study overall: Clusters of TCRs were largely donor specific.

With 4 bases removed from V and 3 bases from J, the gap between germline ends came to 10 bases. Germline assignment: CDR1 SEHNR and CDR2 FQNEAQ (reference sequence). This CDR3 spans 13 amino acids. The study's findings and limits: Shrinking CD4+ clones were chiefly CM and EM; CD8+ ones were chiefly EMRA. Whether day 37 second-wave clones are SARS-CoV-2-specific was not confirmed.

UMIs and sample barcodes were carried by the TCR alpha and TCR beta cDNA libraries that 5'RACE produced using constant-segment primers. TCRdb analysed the 5' RACE reads with MiXCR anew, one entry per CDR3 protein. The table shows around 100,000 distinct CDR3 sequences, with around a fifth occurring only once. This clonotype was seen more than once but under ten times. Its antigen is unidentified. The receptor was isolated from a man between 18 and 29 years old who had mild COVID-19 (a few samples of this study predate the infection). Cell type and time point are not known. The sample was PBMCs or a T cell subset sorted from them (not recorded which). The chain employs TRBV7-9 and TRBJ2-7; D might be TRBD1 (6 bases). Here the CDR3 reads CASSSSTGYEQYV. Here the CDR3 DNA reads TGTGCCAGCAGCTCTTCGACAGGCTACGAGCAGTACGTC.